This T cell receptor beta chain was retrieved from a study of OX40 agonist ivuxolimab in advanced cancers. Study-level information: The drug used for patients, ivuxolimab, was an agonistic anti-OX40 (CD134) antibody.

This CDR3 has 18 amino acids. Trimming removed 1 base at V and 3 bases at J, with 21 bases between. CDR1 is SQVTM, CDR2 ANQGSEA, per germline. Study-wide results and limits: Averaging showed that CD8+ T cells had more expanded clones than CD4+ did. Certain nonresponders likewise exhibited a low normalized T-cell clonal expansion. Blood T cells, both CD4+ and CD8+, expanded clonally by week 6 at 0.1 to 3.0 mg/kg.

As for this clone: The antigen is unknown.

Assay used: immunoSEQ multiplex PCR; TCRdb lists only in-frame clones, some missing. The sample contains some 86,000 clones, about 85% of which appear only once. The source material was CD4+ or CD8+ T cells sorted from blood, sampled in a trial of the OX40 agonist ivuxolimab. This chain uses TRBV29-1 with TRBJ2-2; D is tentatively TRBD1 or TRBD2 (6 bases each). This sequence was found in an adult with an advanced solid tumor such as melanoma, head and neck, liver or kidney cancer. CDR3 DNA sequence: TGCAGCGTTGAAGGGGCCCCCTGGGGGGCAGGAGACACCGGGGAGCTGTTTTTT. Translation: CSVEGAPWGAGDTGELFF.